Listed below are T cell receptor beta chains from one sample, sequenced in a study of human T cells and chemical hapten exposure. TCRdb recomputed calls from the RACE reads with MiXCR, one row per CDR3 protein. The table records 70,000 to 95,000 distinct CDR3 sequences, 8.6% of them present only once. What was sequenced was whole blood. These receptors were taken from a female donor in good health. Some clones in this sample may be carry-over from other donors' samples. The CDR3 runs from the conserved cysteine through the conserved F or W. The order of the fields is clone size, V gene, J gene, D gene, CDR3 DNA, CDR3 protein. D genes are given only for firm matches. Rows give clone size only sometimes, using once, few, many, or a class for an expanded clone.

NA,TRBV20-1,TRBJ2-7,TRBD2,TGCAGTGCGCCCCGTAGCGGGGGCCTCGACGAGCAGTACTTC,CSAPRSGGLDEQYF
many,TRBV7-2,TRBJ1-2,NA,TGTGCCAGCAGCTTAAGGGAGGCCTATGGCTACACCTTC,CASSLREAYGYTF
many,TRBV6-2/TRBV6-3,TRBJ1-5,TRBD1,TGTGCCAGCAGTTACTCGGGCGTAGGCAGGGGGCAACAGCCCCAGCATTTT,CASSYSGVGRGQQPQHF
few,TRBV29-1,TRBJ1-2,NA,TGCAGCGTGGATACGACTAACTATGGCTACACCTTC,CSVDTTNYGYTF
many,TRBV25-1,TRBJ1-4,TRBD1,TGTGCCAGCAGTGTCCTCCAGGGGGTTGATAATGAAAAACTGTTTTTT,CASSVLQGVDNEKLFF
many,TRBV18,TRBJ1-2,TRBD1,TGTGCCAGCTCACCGACAGGGCTTGAGCCCTCTAGTGGCTACACCTTC,CASSPTGLEPSSGYTF
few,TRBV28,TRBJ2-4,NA,TGTGCCAGCAGTTTTCTAGAGACTGGCCCTATTCAGTACTTC,CASSFLETGPIQYF
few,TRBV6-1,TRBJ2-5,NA,TGTGCCAGCAGCCTAAGACGTGAGACCCAGTACTTC,CASSLRRETQYF
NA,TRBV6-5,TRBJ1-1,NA,TGTGCCAGCCATGAGGGGTGGACTGAAGCTTTCTTT,CASHEGWTEAFF
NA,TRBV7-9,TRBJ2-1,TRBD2,TGTGCCAGCAGCCCAGCGGGGGGGCTCCGTGATTATGAGCAGTTCTTC,CASSPAGGLRDYEQFF
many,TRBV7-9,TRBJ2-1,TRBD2,TGTGCCAGCAGCTTTTTCTCGGGGGGGCCGAGTAGCACCTACAATGAGCAGTTCTTC,CASSFFSGGPSSTYNEQFF
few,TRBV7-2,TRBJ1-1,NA,TGTGCCAGCAGCTTAGAGAGGGTGGGGACTGAAGCTTTCTTT,CASSLERVGTEAFF
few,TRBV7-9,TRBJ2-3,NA,TGTGCCAGCAGCTTATGGCTAGCTAGCACAGATACGCAGTATTTT,CASSLWLASTDTQYF
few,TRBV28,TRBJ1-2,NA,TGTGCCAGCAGTTCCGCAAGGAGGAGGAACTATGGCTACACCTTC,CASSSARRRNYGYTF
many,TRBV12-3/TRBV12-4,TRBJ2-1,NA,TGTGCCAGTAAATCGGGGGGCCCGAGCTCCTACAATGAGCAGTTCTTC,CASKSGGPSSYNEQFF
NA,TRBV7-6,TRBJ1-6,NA,TGTGCCAGCAGCTTAGCGGACAGTACGGGTTCACCCCTCCACTTT,CASSLADSTGSPLHF
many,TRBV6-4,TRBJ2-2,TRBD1,TGTGCCAGCAGCCCACAGGGGCACCCCGGGGAGCTGTTTTTT,CASSPQGHPGELFF
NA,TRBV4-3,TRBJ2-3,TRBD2,TGCGCCAGCAGCCAAGATCGGAGCTCGGGCGGGCTAGCGGGGGGGGTAGGAACAGATACGCAGTATTTT,CASSQDRSSGGLAGGVGTDTQYF
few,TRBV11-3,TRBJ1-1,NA,TGTGCCAGCAGCCCAGCGGCGAACACTGAAGCTTTCTTT,CASSPAANTEAFF
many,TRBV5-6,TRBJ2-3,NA,TGTGCCAGCAGCGAAACTCCTAGCACAGATACGCAGTATTTT,CASSETPSTDTQYF
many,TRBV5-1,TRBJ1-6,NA,TGCGCCAGCAGCTACGTTAATTCACCCCTCCACTTT,CASSYVNSPLHF
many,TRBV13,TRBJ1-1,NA,TGTGCCAGCAGCTTAGCAGAGAACACTGAAGCTTTCTTT,CASSLAENTEAFF
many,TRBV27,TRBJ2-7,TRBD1,TGTGCCAGCAGTTTAACCGGGACAGCGTACGAGCAGTACTTC,CASSLTGTAYEQYF
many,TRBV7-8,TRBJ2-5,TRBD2,TGTGCCAGCAGCAGAGTGGGACTAGCCGGTAGAGAGACCCAGTACTTC,CASSRVGLAGRETQYF
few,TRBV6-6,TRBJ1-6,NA,TGTGCCAGCACTCCGGCAGGGCTCCATTCACCCCTCCACTTT,CASTPAGLHSPLHF
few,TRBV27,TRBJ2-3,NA,TGTGCCACTCACCGGGACTCCAGCCCACACACGCAGTATTTT,CATHRDSSPHTQYF
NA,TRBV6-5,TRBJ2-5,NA,TGTGCCAGCAGTTACTATGGGGGCCAAGAGACCCAGTACTTC,CASSYYGGQETQYF
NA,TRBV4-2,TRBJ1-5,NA,TGTGCCAGCAGCCCCGCCGGCAGGGGAGAGGGCAATCAGCCCCAGCATTTT,CASSPAGRGEGNQPQHF
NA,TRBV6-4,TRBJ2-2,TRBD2,TGTGCCAGCGGAGTAGCGGGGGCTCTCACCGGGGAGCTGTTTTTT,CASGVAGALTGELFF
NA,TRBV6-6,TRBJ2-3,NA,TGTGCCAGCACCCACCCCCCGGGGAGTCGGGAAGATACGCAGTATTTT,CASTHPPGSREDTQYF
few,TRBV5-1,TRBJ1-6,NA,TGCGCCAGCAGCGGCGGACAGCAAAATTCACCCCTCCACTTT,CASSGGQQNSPLHF
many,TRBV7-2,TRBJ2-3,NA,TGTGCCAGCAGCTCTGGCCCCCCCTCAGATACGCAGTATTTT,CASSSGPPSDTQYF
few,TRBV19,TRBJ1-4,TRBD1,TGTGCCAGTAGCACCGACAGGGCGGAACTGTTTTTT,CASSTDRAELFF
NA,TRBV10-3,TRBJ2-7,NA,TGTGCCATCAGTGAGACAGATTACCACTACGAGCAGTACTTC,CAISETDYHYEQYF
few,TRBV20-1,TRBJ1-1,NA,TGCAGTGCTAGAGCGCCTAGTCTGGGAACTGAAGCTTTCTTT,CSARAPSLGTEAFF
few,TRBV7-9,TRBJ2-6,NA,TGTGCCAGCAGCTTACCGACAGGCGCCAGCTCTGGGGCCAACGTCCTGACTTTC,CASSLPTGASSGANVLTF
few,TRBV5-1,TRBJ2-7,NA,TGCGCCAGCAGCAGTGGGGGTGAGGTGCCCTACGAGCAGTACTTC,CASSSGGEVPYEQYF
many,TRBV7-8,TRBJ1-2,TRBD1,TGTGCCAGCAGCCCAGGAGGACAGGCTAACTATGGCTACACCTTC,CASSPGGQANYGYTF
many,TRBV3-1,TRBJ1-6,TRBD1,TGTGCCAGCAGCCACCGGGACAGCCGTAATTCACCCCTCCACTTT,CASSHRDSRNSPLHF
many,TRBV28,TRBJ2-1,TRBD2,TGTGCCAGCAGCCTCCGAGCGGGGGCGGTCCGTGAGCAGTTCTTC,CASSLRAGAVREQFF
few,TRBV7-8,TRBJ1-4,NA,TGTGCCAGCAGCCGGACGTTGGGCCAGCGAAATGAAAAACTGTTTTTT,CASSRTLGQRNEKLFF
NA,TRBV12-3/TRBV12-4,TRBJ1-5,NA,TGTGCCAGCAGTTTGTATTCGGGAGGCGGCAATCAGCCCCAGCATTTT,CASSLYSGGGNQPQHF
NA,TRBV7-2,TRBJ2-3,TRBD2,TGTGCCAGCAACACACCGGGACTAGCGGGGGCTGGCACAGATACGCAGTATTTT,CASNTPGLAGAGTDTQYF
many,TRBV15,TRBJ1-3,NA,TGTGCCACCAGCAGAGAGTTAGGGGAAGCTGGAAACACCATATATTTT,CATSRELGEAGNTIYF
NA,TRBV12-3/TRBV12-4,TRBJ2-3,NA,TGTGCCAGCAGCTCTGGTCGGAAACGCACAGATACGCAGTATTTT,CASSSGRKRTDTQYF